Shown below are 19 T cell receptor beta chains from a single sample sequenced in a study of T cells in Graves' hyperthyroidism and ophthalmopathy. TCR beta CDR3 regions were amplified from RNA. In the first-round RT-PCR of the TCR CDR3, the HTBI primer set was used. TCRdb re-derived calls from the multiplex PCR reads in MiXCR, one entry per CDR3 protein. This sample yields about 770,000 distinct CDR3 sequences, of which approximately 19% are seen a single time; approximately 15% belongs to the top ten. The sample consisted of blood. These TCRs come from a woman in her fifties or sixties with Graves' hyperthyroidism that later progressed to Graves' ophthalmopathy.

The table lists this clonotype with many counts. V and J are TRBV3-1 and TRBJ1-5; 7 bases match TRBD1. This CDR3 is 15 amino acids long. With V trimmed by 3 bases and J by 4 bases, 6 bases remained unmatched. CDR1 LGHDT and CDR2 YNNKEL come from the germline V gene (reference sequence). As DNA, the CDR3 is TGTGCCAGCAGCCATGGTGGACAGGAGAATCAGCCCCAGCATTTT. Its translation is CASSHGGQENQPQHF.

This clonotype was counted a few times. The rearrangement links TRBV7-8 to TRBJ2-2; 7 nucleotides line up with TRBD1. Germline V gene sequence: CDR1 SGHVS, CDR2 FQNEAQ. The CDR3 is 17 amino acids. The junction had 13 bases not matched to a gene; V was cut back by 3 bases and J by 6 bases. This chain's CDR3 is CASSLGERGLASGELFF. The CDR3 DNA follows: TGTGCCAGCAGCTTGGGGGAAAGGGGGCTTGCGTCCGGGGAGCTGTTTTTT.

This clonotype was recorded at least ten times. This sequence joins TRBV20-1 and TRBJ2-5, with TRBD1 as a possible D gene (6 bases). The CDR3 consists of 16 residues. Germline CDR1 reads DFQATT; CDR2 reads SNEGSKA (reference sequence). V lost 0 bases and J lost 5, with 19 bases in between. The CDR3 sequence: CSARDRRDTRGETQYF. The CDR3 DNA reads TGCAGTGCTAGAGATCGCCGGGACACCCGAGGGGAGACCCAGTACTTC.

This clonotype was seen only a few times. This chain connects TRBV7-8 to TRBJ2-7; 8 nucleotides agree with TRBD1. Germline values: CDR1 SGHVS, CDR2 FQNEAQ. CDR3 length: 12 amino acids. The V segment lost 10 bases and the J segment 3 bases; nucleotides outside the gene matches: 5. In DNA form, the CDR3 reads TGTGCCACCGAGGGACAGGACTACGAGCAGTACTTC. Translating gives CATEGQDYEQYF.

This clonotype has at least ten counts. The rearrangement uses TRBV3-1 and TRBJ2-1; perhaps TRBD2 as D (6 bases). There are 14 residues in the CDR3. V was trimmed by 4 bases and J by 4 bases, leaving 11 bases between them. Germline CDR1 reads LGHDT; CDR2 reads YNNKEL (reference sequence). CDR3 nucleotides: TGTGCCAGCAGCCCCGGGGGAGCGTACAATGAGCAGTTCTTC. Translated, it gives CASSPGGAYNEQFF.

This clonotype was detected ten times or more. The V gene is TRBV2, the J gene TRBJ2-5, with D unclear. V was shortened by 7 bases and J by 0 bases, with 6 bases between the two germline ends. CDR3 size: 12 residues. Germline CDR1 reads SNHLY; CDR2 reads FYNNEI. CDR3 in amino acids: CASTRHQETQYF. CDR3 in DNA: TGTGCCAGCACCAGGCACCAAGAGACCCAGTACTTC.

This clonotype was detected a few times. V and J are TRBV4-2 and TRBJ1-5; D not resolved. Germline CDR1 is LGHNA and CDR2 is YNFKEQ. Trimming took off 0 bases at V and 0 bases at J, with 12 bases between the two ends. The CDR3 runs 17 residues. CDR3 in DNA: TGTGCCAGCAGCCAAGATCATGGTGGCGTTAGCAATCAGCCCCAGCATTTT. It yields the protein CASSQDHGGVSNQPQHF.

This chain uses TRBV12-3 or TRBV12-4 with TRBJ1-5; D is unclear. CDR3 length: 14 residues. Deletions cut 5 bases from V and 12 bases from J, with 20 bases between. The CDR3, as DNA: TGTGCCAGCAGTGGACCCAGGATTGCGGCCTACCAGCATTTT. Protein sequence: CASSGPRIAAYQHF.

This clonotype showed up many times. V and J are TRBV12-3 or TRBV12-4 and TRBJ2-1; 15 nucleotides line up with TRBD2. CDR3 length equals 17 residues. Trimming removed 5 bases from V and 4 bases from J; junction bases left unmatched: 6. The CDR3 here is CASSGLAGGPLYNEQFF. CDR3 coding DNA: TGTGCCAGCAGTGGACTAGCGGGGGGGCCCCTGTACAATGAGCAGTTCTTC.

The J gene is TRBJ1-2, the V gene TRBV5-1; TRBD1 matches 7 bases. The CDR3 totals 15 residues. The junction had 4 bases not matched to a gene; V was cut back by 0 bases and J by 2 bases. Germline CDR1 and CDR2: SGHRS and YFSETQ. The CDR3 protein is CASSLGGQINYGYTF. The CDR3 nucleotides are TGCGCCAGCAGCTTGGGGGGACAGATCAACTATGGCTACACCTTC.

The J gene is TRBJ1-1, the V gene TRBV3-1, with TRBD1 matching 9 bases. CDR3 length equals 15 residues. Germline V gene data show CDR1 as LGHDT and CDR2 as YNNKEL (reference sequence). Germline trimming cut 1 base from V and 5 bases from J; bases unmatched to any gene: 5. The DNA for the CDR3 is TGTGCCAGCAGCCAAGTCCCCGACAGGGGGACTGAAGCTTTCTTT. It is translated as CASSQVPDRGTEAFF.

The V and J genes are TRBV5-1 and TRBJ1-4; TRBD1 agrees at 7 bases. Germline V gene lookup returns CDR1 SGHRS and CDR2 YFSETQ. This CDR3 has 14 residues. Germline trimming cut 4 bases from V and 8 bases from J; bases unmatched to any gene: 8. The CDR3 nucleotides are TGCGCCAGCAGCCCGGAGGGGGCTGGGGAAAAACTGTTTTTT. Its protein is CASSPEGAGEKLFF. Looking up the rest from reference TRBV5-1 and TRBJ1-4 gives the full variable domain: KAGVTQTPRYLIKTRGQQVTLSCSPISGHRSVSWYQQTPGQGLQFLFEYFSETQRNKGNFPGRFSGRQFSNSRSEMNVSTLELGDSALYLCASSPEGAGEKLFFGSGTQLSVL.

The genes are TRBV20-1 and TRBJ2-3; 7 bases line up with TRBD1. The germline CDR1 and CDR2 sequences are DFQATT and SNEGSKA (reference sequence). V was pared by 5 bases and J by 1 base, with 3 bases of the junction left unmatched. The CDR3 is 13 residues long. The CDR3 nucleotides are TGCAGTGCTTCCGGGACAGGCACAGATACGCAGTATTTT. It codes for CSASGTGTDTQYF.

In this sample, this clonotype turned up many times. The chain is built from TRBV5-1 and TRBJ2-7, with a possible D match to TRBD1 (5 bases). The CDR3 consists of 13 residues. Germline CDR1 reads SGHRS; CDR2 reads YFSETQ. Between the trimmed V and J ends, which lost 2 bases and 5 bases, there was a span of 11 bases. In nucleotides, the CDR3 is TGCGCCAGCAGCTTACGGCAGGGCCACGAGCAGTACTTC. Its translation: CASSLRQGHEQYF.

The chain carries TRBV6-1 and TRBJ1-1; D ambiguous. CDR3 length equals 16 residues. Germline-derived CDR1 and CDR2 are MNHNS and SASEGT. V lost 5 bases and J 1 base, leaving 17 bases between the germline ends. The CDR3 reads CASSYLQRSANTEAFF. The CDR3 bases are TGTGCCAGCAGTTATCTCCAAAGATCAGCGAACACTGAAGCTTTCTTT.

With regard to this clonotype: One base away lies a much larger clone, so this may be a sequencing read error. The chain combines TRBV11-2 with TRBJ2-7; D gene unclear. From germline, CDR1 is SGHAT and CDR2 FQNNGV. CDR3 length equals 13 residues. Trimming removed 1 base at V and 0 bases at J, with 4 bases between. In DNA form, the CDR3 reads TGTGCCAGCAGCTTAGTCAGCTCCTACGAGCAGTACTTC. Amino acid sequence: CASSLVSSYEQYF.

This clonotype was seen a few times. This chain uses TRBV5-1 with TRBJ1-1; D is possibly TRBD1 (6 bases). V was clipped by 4 bases and J by 4 bases, with 14 bases between them. CDR3 length: 14 residues. CDR1 is SGHRS, CDR2 YFSETQ, per germline. The CDR3 DNA sequence: TGCGCCAGCAGCCCGATACAGGGTTCCACTGAAGCTTTCTTT. This gives the protein CASSPIQGSTEAFF.

The chain carries TRBV11-2 and TRBJ1-2; TRBD1 is a possible D gene (5 bases). The CDR3 has 14 amino acids. Trimming cost V 4 bases and J 8 bases, with 17 bases left between them. The germline CDR1 and CDR2 sequences are SGHAT and FQNNGV. The CDR3 DNA reads as TGTGCCAGCAGCTCAGCCTTGGGGGGTGGCGGCTACACCTTC. Translating gives CASSSALGGGGYTF.

The rearrangement links TRBV15 to TRBJ1-5, with a weak D call TRBD1 (5 bases). In germline, CDR1 is LNHNV, CDR2 YYDKDF (reference sequence). The V and J ends lost 0 bases and 2 bases respectively, with 11 bases between them. CDR3 length: 16 amino acids. CDR3 bases: TGTGCCACCAGCAGAGATCGGAGGGGTGGCAATCAGCCCCAGCATTTT. Its protein is CATSRDRRGGNQPQHF.